One T cell receptor (beta chain) is described in this entry. Its antigen is unidentified. Over several immunoSEQ plates, each subset's genomic DNA was distributed in even portions. The authors' processing: Junction-only immunoSEQ sequences carried no quality scores, so filtering differed. Clones were read by immunoSEQ multiplex PCR, and TCRdb kept only the in-frame ones, dropping some. That table supplies the V and J calls and clone size; D and trimming were determined from the DNA. The table has some 2,000,000 clones, approximately 94% seen once. Germline-derived CDR1 and CDR2 are SEHNR and FQNEAQ (reference sequence). V dropped 4 bases and J dropped 3; count of bases not matched to a gene: 11. CDR3 length: 18 amino acids. This sample is part of a study of shared clonotypes between healthy human individuals. Across the whole study: Per donor, three plates held CD4 naive cells, three held CD4 memory, two held CD8 naive and one held CD8 memory. Findings and limits, study-wide: Estimated richness values were generally larger in naive subsets than in memory subsets.

V usage is TRBV7-9 and J usage is TRBJ2-2, with 10 bases that match TRBD1. The specimen sequenced was naive CD4+ T cells sorted from blood. The subset is: CD45RA+ positively selected. This receptor was taken from a man aged 18 to 30 in good health. The CDR3 is CASSSSAGTGVDTGELFF. As DNA, the CDR3 is TGTGCCAGCAGCTCAAGCGCCGGGACAGGGGTCGACACCGGGGAGCTGTTTTTT. Variable domain in full (rest from reference TRBV7-9 and TRBJ2-2): DTGVSQNPRHKITKRGQNVTFRCDPISEHNRLYWYRQTLGQGPEFLTYFQNEAQLEKSRLLSDRFSAERPKGSFSTLEIQRTEQGDSAMYLCASSSSAGTGVDTGELFFGEGSRLTVL.